This T cell receptor beta chain emerged from a study of neurological immune-mediated disorders. The cDNA was generated through 5'RACE incorporating 10-nucleotide random UMIs. Every sequencing run returned over 160 million TCR-beta sequences, which were derived from 15-18 subjects. In TCRdb, the 5' RACE reads were re-called with MiXCR into one record per CDR3 protein. Among just under 40,000 distinct CDR3 sequences listed, 6.5% to 8.5% were seen once. This clonotype was seen at least ten times. The CDR3 sequence is 16 residues long. From germline, CDR1 is SGHDT and CDR2 YYEEEE. V trimming: 4 bases; J trimming: 5 bases; junction bases outside the gene matches: 13.

The material sequenced was CD4+ T cells from blood. The V call is TRBV5-6, the J call TRBJ2-7; 9 nucleotides agree with TRBD1. This TCR came from a man in his fifties or sixties in good health. The CDR3 nucleotides read TGTGCCAGCAGCCCGAAGGGGATACGGGACAGGGACGAGCAGTACTTC. Protein: CASSPKGIRDRDEQYF.